This paragraph reports one T cell receptor beta chain. In the authors' methods: Estimates of nucleated cell counts were drawn from the amplification of reference gene primers. Clones were sequenced by immunoSEQ multiplex PCR, and TCRdb holds only the in-frame ones, with some missing. That table furnishes V, J and clone size, whereas the DNA furnished D and trimming. The table lists around 110,000 clones, 90% of them singletons. This record belongs to a study of blood T cell repertoires in COVID-19. Looking at the study overall: Material from acute and convalescent COVID-19 was sourced from the United States, Italy and Spain. T cells, B-cell-depleted T cells, or PBMCs provided the cDNA or gDNA that served as material.

The CDR3 is made up of 13 amino acids. Germline lookup yields CDR1 SGHTS and CDR2 YDEGEE. Trimming shortened V by 7 bases and J by 0 bases, and 10 bases separated the two germline ends. Sequencing used peripheral blood. The V gene is TRBV5-8, the J gene TRBJ1-1; D remains ambiguous. This receptor was taken from a human donor with active COVID-19. The donor label of this sample is uncertain. CDR3 nucleotides: TGTGCCAGCCGACAACAAATGAACACTGAAGCTTTCTTT. The encoded protein is CASRQQMNTEAFF.